This T cell receptor (beta chain) was identified in a study of shared clonotypes between healthy human individuals. The junction had 5 bases not matched to a gene; V was cut back by 5 bases and J by 2 bases. The CDR3 is made up of 15 amino acids. Germline loops: CDR1 SEHNR, CDR2 FQNEAQ (reference sequence). TCRdb's copy holds only in-frame clones and misses some; the assay was immunoSEQ multiplex PCR. Of under 1 million clones in the sample, 80% to 95% were seen once. Naive-designated CD8 cells lacked CD45RO, were positively enriched for CCR7, and omitted terminally differentiated effector memory CD45RA+ cells.

Sequenced: naive CD8+ T cells sorted from blood. The sequence came from a man aged 25-40 years in good health. The rearrangement uses TRBV7-9 and TRBJ2-7; the match to TRBD1 covers 11 bases. The CDR3 here is CASSPDRGPTYEQYF. The CDR3 nucleotides are TGTGCCAGCAGCCCGGACAGGGGGCCGACCTACGAGCAGTACTTC. Filled out from reference TRBV7-9 and TRBJ2-7, the complete variable domain reads DTGVSQNPRHKITKRGQNVTFRCDPISEHNRLYWYRQTLGQGPEFLTYFQNEAQLEKSRLLSDRFSAERPKGSFSTLEIQRTEQGDSAMYLCASSPDRGPTYEQYFGPGTRLTVT.